The 19 T cell receptor beta chains given below trace back to one sample, sequenced in a study of cytomegalovirus exposure and HLA in healthy donors. Data came from immunoSEQ multiplex PCR; TCRdb stores just in-frame clones and leaves some out. This repertoire shows roughly 65,000 clones, approximately 91% found once; its top ten account for roughly 3.1%. Sequencing input: PBMCs. All receptors come from a man younger than 35 in good health and CMV-seronegative.

This clone was detected a few times. This chain links TRBV2 with TRBJ2-1; 11 bases align to TRBD2. CDR1 and CDR2 (germline): SNHLY, FYNNEI. Germline trimming cut 5 bases from V and 3 bases from J; bases unmatched to any gene: 6. The CDR3 loop spans 16 amino acids. CDR3 nucleotides: TGTGCCAGCAGTCCCCGGACTAGCGGGCACTACAATGAGCAGTTCTTC. Translation gives CASSPRTSGHYNEQFF.

The chain employs TRBV9 and TRBJ2-3; 7 bases fit TRBD2. Germline CDR1 is SGDLS and CDR2 is YYNGEE. Losses at the gene ends were 4 bases for V and 2 bases for J; bases not matched to a gene: 19. The CDR3 is 19 amino acids. The DNA for the CDR3 is TGTGCCAGCAGCATCCTAACCGGGACTATTACCATAGTCACAGATACGCAGTATTTT. Amino acid sequence: CASSILTGTITIVTDTQYF.

This clone appeared a single time. The chain carries TRBV27 and TRBJ2-5, with 13 bases identical to TRBD2. J was trimmed by 3 bases and V by 5 bases; bases with no gene match: 6. The CDR3 extends over 16 amino acids. Germline loops: CDR1 MNHEY, CDR2 SMNVEV (reference sequence). This CDR3 reads CASSPGTSGNKETQYF. CDR3 DNA sequence: TGTGCCAGCAGTCCGGGGACTAGCGGGAACAAAGAGACCCAGTACTTC.

The chain carries TRBV5-1 and TRBJ2-3; TRBD2 is a possible D gene (5 bases). Per germline, CDR1 SGHRS and CDR2 YFSETQ. V gave up 4 bases and J gave up 1 base, with 10 bases separating them. CDR3 length: 14 residues. The CDR3 region has the DNA TGCGCCAGCAGCCCCACCGGGGGCACAGATACGCAGTATTTT. As protein: CASSPTGGTDTQYF.

J is TRBJ2-1 and V is TRBV29-1; 8 positions agree with TRBD1. The CDR3 covers 13 residues. Germline assignment: CDR1 SQVTM and CDR2 ANQGSEA. With V trimmed by 7 bases and J by 6 bases, 8 bases remained unmatched. The CDR3 DNA sequence: TGCAGCGAAAAGAAGGACAGGGCCAATGAGCAGTTCTTC. Protein product: CSEKKDRANEQFF.

The sample holds a few counts of this clone. V gene TRBV7-3 combines with J gene TRBJ1-2; maybe TRBD1 (6 bases). V was clipped by 5 bases and J by 8 bases, with 21 bases between them. This CDR3 has 15 residues. From germline, CDR1 is SGHTA and CDR2 FQGTGA. The CDR3 reads CASSPQGPSLGGYTF. The CDR3 region has the DNA TGTGCCAGCAGCCCACAGGGACCGTCCTTAGGAGGCTACACCTTC.

The CDR3 protein is CASSHGGVAGAPETQYF. The CDR3 DNA reads as TGCGCCAGCAGCCACGGTGGGGTAGCGGGCGCCCCGGAGACCCAGTACTTC. The V gene is TRBV4-3, the J gene TRBJ2-5; 7 bases align to TRBD2. The CDR3 runs 17 residues. Germline V CDR1 and CDR2: LGHNA, YSLEER. After removal of 3 bases from V and 5 bases from J, the junction contained 15 bases not matched to a gene.

This clone has a single count. The rearrangement joins TRBV5-1 to TRBJ2-7, with 9 bases aligning to TRBD2. There are 16 residues in the CDR3. Germline CDR1 SGHRS, CDR2 YFSETQ. Germline trimming cut 0 bases from V and 3 bases from J; bases unmatched to any gene: 7. This CDR3 is CASSLGGGSGSYEQYF. CDR3 sequence (DNA): TGCGCCAGCAGCTTGGGGGGGGGTAGCGGGAGCTACGAGCAGTACTTC.

The chain links TRBV23-1 to TRBJ1-2; D is perhaps TRBD1 (5 bases). TRBV23-1 is annotated as an ORF whose role is uncertain. There are 17 residues in the CDR3. The ends were cut back, 2 bases at V and 4 bases at J, with 20 bases in the middle. Here the CDR3 reads CASSQGLREGTAYGYTF. The CDR3 bases are TGCGCCAGCAGTCAAGGGCTTAGGGAGGGGACCGCCTATGGCTACACCTTC.

The chain uses TRBV11-3 and TRBJ2-1; a possible D gene is TRBD2 (6 bases). From germline, CDR1 is SGHNT and CDR2 YENEEA. The CDR3 has 16 residues. Trimming took 5 bases from V and 0 from J, leaving 14 bases between them. The CDR3 coding sequence is TGTGCCAGCAGCCGTAGCGGCTTCCTCTCCTACAATGAGCAGTTCTTC. Translated: CASSRSGFLSYNEQFF.

The table lists this clone with a few counts. The V call is TRBV6-4, the J call TRBJ2-3; 7 nucleotides match TRBD2. The CDR3 totals 14 residues. J was trimmed by 2 bases and V by 2 bases; bases with no gene match: 1. Germline-derived CDR1 and CDR2 are MRHNA and SNTAGT. The CDR3 DNA follows: TGTGCCAGCAGTGACGGGAGGGCCACAGATACGCAGTATTTT. As protein: CASSDGRATDTQYF.

A single count supports this clone. The chain is built from TRBV6-5 and TRBJ2-7, with 8 bases lining up with TRBD2. Germline values: CDR1 MNHEY, CDR2 SVGAGI. Trimming took 6 bases from V and 4 from J; bases not matched to a gene: 11. The CDR3 spans 15 residues. For the CDR3, the DNA is TGTGCCAGCAGACCCCCGGGGGGGAGCGAATACGAGCAGTACTTC. Encoded protein: CASRPPGGSEYEQYF.

This chain joins TRBV9 and TRBJ1-1, with D perhaps matching TRBD1 (6 bases). The CDR3 is 14 amino acids. With 4 bases removed from V and 4 bases from J, the gap between germline ends came to 14 bases. Germline loops: CDR1 SGDLS, CDR2 YYNGEE. DNA for the CDR3: TGTGCCAGCAGCATAGGGGGGGAGACCACTGAAGCTTTCTTT. Encoded protein: CASSIGGETTEAFF.

The chain couples TRBV5-6 to TRBJ1-2; 11 bases are a match to TRBD1. With 1 base clipped from V and 10 bases from J, the junction kept 9 bases outside the gene matches. The CDR3 extends over 15 amino acids. Germline loops: CDR1 SGHDT, CDR2 YYEEEE. The CDR3 sequence is CASSLTGTGGVHYTF. In DNA, the CDR3 is TGTGCCAGCAGCTTGACCGGGACAGGGGGTGTGCACTACACCTTC.

This clone was observed a few times. The chain recombines TRBV9 with TRBJ2-6; D remains unclear. V shed 5 bases and J shed 0 bases, with 21 bases lying between them. Germline V gene data show CDR1 as SGDLS and CDR2 as YYNGEE. CDR3 size: 19 residues. CDR3 nucleotides: TGTGCCAGCAGGCCATTCCTCGGCGGTGGGTCCTCTGGGGCCAACGTCCTGACTTTC. This sequence encodes CASRPFLGGGSSGANVLTF.

The chain carries TRBV18 and TRBJ2-7; possible D gene TRBD2, 6 bases. The germline V gene has CDR1 KGHSH and CDR2 LQKENI. The CDR3 spans 14 residues. Trimming left V 1 base short and J 1 base short, with 8 bases between. CDR3 nucleotides: TGTGCCAGCTCACCACAGACTAGTTCCTACGAGCAGTACTTC. Its protein product is CASSPQTSSYEQYF.

The CDR3 sequence: CASSQDLAGTYNEQFF. The CDR3 nucleotides are TGCGCCAGCAGCCAAGACCTAGCGGGCACATACAATGAGCAGTTCTTC. The genes are TRBV4-3 and TRBJ2-1; 8 nucleotides agree with TRBD2. The CDR3 covers 16 residues. Looked up from germline, CDR1 is LGHNA and CDR2 is YSLEER. The trim removed 0 bases at V and 4 bases at J, leaving 5 bases unmatched.

The chain recombines TRBV11-3 with TRBJ1-2; D is perhaps TRBD1 (5 bases). Germline V gives CDR1 SGHNT, CDR2 YENEEA. Trimming cost V 4 bases and J 4 bases, with 10 bases left between them. This CDR3 has 13 residues. The chain's CDR3 is CASSSGEFYGYTF. CDR3 nucleotide sequence: TGTGCCAGCAGCTCGGGGGAATTCTATGGCTACACCTTC.

This clone was seen only once. This sequence joins TRBV11-2 and TRBJ2-3; D is ambiguous. Trimming removed 3 bases at V and 1 base at J, with 5 bases between. Germline loops: CDR1 SGHAT, CDR2 FQNNGV. The CDR3 loop spans 13 amino acids. The DNA for the CDR3 is TGTGCCAGCAGCTTGGCGGGCACAGATACGCAGTATTTT. This translates into CASSLAGTDTQYF.